The 19 T cell receptor beta chains given below trace back to one sample, sequenced in a study of shared clonotypes between healthy human individuals. Profiling relied on immunoSEQ multiplex PCR, and the TCRdb table lists in-frame clones only, not all of them. The table has under 2,500,000 clones, approximately 95% seen once. Sequencing was performed on naive CD4+ T cells sorted from blood. Subset: CD45RA+ positively selected. These receptors were obtained from a man aged 18-30 years in good health.

The chain combines TRBV6-5 with TRBJ2-5, with D perhaps TRBD2 (6 bases). Trimming left V 0 bases short and J 4 bases short, with 9 bases between. The CDR3 totals 14 residues. CDR1 is MNHEY and CDR2 is SVGAGI in the germline V gene. The CDR3 DNA reads as TGTGCCAGCAGTTACTCGATGGGAGGAGAGACCCAGTACTTC. Protein sequence: CASSYSMGGETQYF.

A word on this clone: Other DNA sequences in this specimen translate into the identical CDR3. The chain employs TRBV7-9 and TRBJ2-7; TRBD1 aligns across 10 bases. The CDR3 length is 14 residues. V was pared by 5 bases and J by 6 bases, with 7 bases of the junction left unmatched. Germline V gives CDR1 SEHNR, CDR2 FQNEAQ (reference sequence). The CDR3 DNA reads as TGTGCCAGCAGCCCCCCGGGACAGGGGTCCGAGCAGTACTTC. Residues: CASSPPGQGSEQYF.

This clone occurred once. In the same sample, other DNA sequences code for this CDR3. The CDR3 loop is CAWSRGLNEKLFF. For the CDR3, the DNA is TGTGCCTGGAGTCGAGGGCTTAATGAAAAACTGTTTTTT. The V gene is TRBV30, the J gene TRBJ1-4; no firm D call. The germline V and J ends were trimmed by 2 bases and 4 bases, with 8 bases remaining between them. CDR3 length: 13 residues. Germline V gives CDR1 GTSNPN, CDR2 SVGIG (reference sequence).

V and J are TRBV6-6 and TRBJ2-1, with 10 bases that match TRBD1. CDR3 size: 16 residues. The germline V gene encodes CDR1 MNHNY and CDR2 SVGAGI (reference sequence). V lost 2 bases, J lost 5 bases, and 6 bases stayed unmatched. The CDR3 reads CASSYPEGQGNNEQFF. The CDR3 DNA is TGTGCCAGCAGTTACCCTGAGGGACAGGGGAACAATGAGCAGTTCTTC.

This clone was counted only a few times. This same CDR3 is encoded by further DNA sequences in the sample. In DNA form, the CDR3 reads TGCGCCAGCAGCTTGAGCGGGGCCCAAGAGACCCAGTACTTC. It encodes CASSLSGAQETQYF. This chain links TRBV5-1 with TRBJ2-5; TRBD2 matches at 7 bases. The V and J ends lost 1 base and 1 base, in that order; junction bases with no gene match: 1. The CDR3 totals 14 residues. Germline V gives CDR1 SGHRS, CDR2 YFSETQ.

The J gene is TRBJ2-3, the V gene TRBV5-4; 7 nucleotides match TRBD1. From germline, CDR1 is SGHNT and CDR2 YYREEE (reference sequence). V lost 4 bases to trimming and J lost 4 bases; unmatched junction nucleotides: 12. The CDR3 totals 16 residues. The CDR3 loop reads CASSDSSRGFSDTQYF. CDR3 DNA: TGTGCCAGCAGCGACTCTAGCAGGGGGTTTTCAGATACGCAGTATTTT.

The DNA of the CDR3 is TGTGCCAGCAGCTTAGAGCAGGGGTTTAGCACAGATACGCAGTATTTT. Protein product: CASSLEQGFSTDTQYF. The chain has TRBV7-8 and TRBJ2-3; D possibly corresponds to TRBD1 (6 bases). The ends were cut back, 1 base at V and 0 bases at J, with 11 bases in the middle. The CDR3 totals 16 residues. Germline V gene data show CDR1 as SGHVS and CDR2 as FQNEAQ.

The chain links TRBV7-9 to TRBJ2-7; 9 nucleotides line up with TRBD2. Trimming took 5 bases from V and 3 from J; bases not matched to a gene: 8. CDR1 SEHNR and CDR2 FQNEAQ come from the germline V gene (reference sequence). The CDR3 extends over 15 amino acids. CDR3 bases: TGTGCCAGCAGCCAGACGGGACTAGCTATCTACGAGCAGTACTTC. The encoded protein is CASSQTGLAIYEQYF.

The chain recombines TRBV5-5 with TRBJ2-7, with 9 bases matching TRBD1. The CDR3 sequence is 15 residues long. Germline values: CDR1 SGHKS, CDR2 YYEKEE (reference sequence). With V trimmed by 0 bases and J by 0 bases, 1 base remained unmatched. In DNA, the CDR3 is TGTGCCAGCAGCTTGGTGGACAGGGGCTCCTACGAGCAGTACTTC. Protein: CASSLVDRGSYEQYF.

Notes on this clone: At one boundary the junction diverges from the germline segment, which might be a read error. This chain joins TRBV7-7 and TRBJ2-5, with D maybe TRBD2 (5 bases). The CDR3 contains 13 residues. In germline, CDR1 is SSHAT, CDR2 FNYEAQ (reference sequence). The CDR3 protein is CASSSGRGETQYF. CDR3 in DNA: TGTGCTAGCAGCTCGGGCAGAGGGGAGACCCAGTACTTC.

The chain couples TRBV10-2 to TRBJ1-5; TRBD1 aligns across 7 bases. The trim removed 8 bases at V and 0 bases at J, leaving 10 bases unmatched. The CDR3 totals 16 residues. Germline CDR1 reads WSHSY; CDR2 reads SAAADI. The CDR3 DNA is TGCGCCAGCTCCGGGACAGACTATCATAGCAATCAGCCCCAGCATTTT. It codes for CASSGTDYHSNQPQHF.

In nucleotides, the CDR3 is TGTGCCAGCTCACCCGGGACGTCCTTTGGGCAGTACTTC. Amino acids: CASSPGTSFGQYF. This rearrangement joins TRBV18 to TRBJ2-7; D may match TRBD1 or TRBD2 (5 bases each). V dropped 3 bases and J dropped 9 bases, with 15 bases sitting between them. The CDR3 has 13 residues. CDR1 KGHSH and CDR2 LQKENI come from the germline V gene.

The chain is built from TRBV19 and TRBJ1-5; no definite D call. The germline V gene encodes CDR1 LNHDA and CDR2 SQIVND (reference sequence). The CDR3 contains 15 residues. V lost 6 bases to trimming and J lost 0 bases, with 12 bases between them. CDR3: CASRAGSYSNQPQHF. The CDR3 bases are TGTGCCAGTAGGGCCGGGTCGTATAGCAATCAGCCCCAGCATTTT.

The chain is built from TRBV27 and TRBJ2-7, with D perhaps matching TRBD1 (6 bases). This CDR3 has 12 residues. Germline V gene sequence: CDR1 MNHEY, CDR2 SMNVEV (reference sequence). Trimming took 2 bases from V and 7 from J, leaving 9 bases between them. The CDR3 DNA follows: TGTGCCAGCAGTTTAAACCAGGGGGAGCAGTACTTC. This translates into CASSLNQGEQYF.

As DNA, the CDR3 is TGTGCCAGCAGCCCAGAGTTCGGTGCGGGAGGGCCGGGGAATACGCAGTATTTT. Translating gives CASSPEFGAGGPGNTQYF. The rearrangement joins TRBV4-2 to TRBJ2-3, with 9 positions matching TRBD2. Germline trimming cut 4 bases from V and 7 bases from J; bases unmatched to any gene: 18. Germline CDR1 reads LGHNA; CDR2 reads YNFKEQ. This CDR3 comprises 18 residues.

The chain combines TRBV6-1 with TRBJ1-4; D is perhaps TRBD1 (6 bases). V was clipped by 5 bases and J by 3 bases, with 10 bases between them. The CDR3 is 14 amino acids. The germline V gene encodes CDR1 MNHNS and CDR2 SASEGT. The CDR3 reads CASSQGLSNEKLFF. CDR3 coding DNA: TGTGCCAGCAGTCAGGGGCTGTCTAATGAAAAACTGTTTTTT.

This sequence joins TRBV7-2 and TRBJ1-6; 8 positions agree with TRBD1. This CDR3 comprises 15 residues. The junction had 3 bases not matched to a gene; V was cut back by 5 bases and J by 3 bases. Germline CDR1 and CDR2: SGHTA and FQGNSA. The CDR3 DNA is TGTGCCAGCAGCAAAACAGGGGGCTATAATTCACCCCTCCACTTT. Translated, it gives CASSKTGGYNSPLHF.

The V gene is TRBV6-1, the J gene TRBJ2-5, with TRBD1 identical over 12 bases. Germline V gene sequence: CDR1 MNHNS, CDR2 SASEGT. V trimming: 0 bases; J trimming: 7 bases; junction bases outside the gene matches: 9. This CDR3 has 17 residues. The CDR3 here is CASSEAGQGAFWVTQYF. The DNA for the CDR3 is TGTGCCAGCAGTGAAGCGGGACAGGGGGCTTTTTGGGTGACCCAGTACTTC.

As concerns this clone: The germline gene is not matched at one end of the junction; a read error may be the cause. The gene calls are TRBV7-7 and TRBJ2-5; D may be TRBD2 (7 bases). CDR3 length equals 15 residues. Germline values: CDR1 SSHAT, CDR2 FNYEAQ (reference sequence). The CDR3 DNA reads as TGTGCTAGCAGCTTAGGGGGGGCTCGAGAAGAGACCCAGTACTTC. Amino acid sequence: CASSLGGAREETQYF.